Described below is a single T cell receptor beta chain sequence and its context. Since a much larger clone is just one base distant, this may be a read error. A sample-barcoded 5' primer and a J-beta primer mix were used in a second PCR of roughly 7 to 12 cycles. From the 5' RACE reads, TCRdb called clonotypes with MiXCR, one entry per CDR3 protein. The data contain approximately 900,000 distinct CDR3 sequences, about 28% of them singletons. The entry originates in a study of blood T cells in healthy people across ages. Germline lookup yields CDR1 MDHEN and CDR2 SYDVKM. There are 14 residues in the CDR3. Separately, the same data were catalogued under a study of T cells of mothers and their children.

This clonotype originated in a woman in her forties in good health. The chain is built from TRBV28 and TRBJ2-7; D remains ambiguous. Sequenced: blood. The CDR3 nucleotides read TGTGTCATAGCCGCCCCGACCTTATCCTACGAGCAGTACTTC. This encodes CVIAAPTLSYEQYF. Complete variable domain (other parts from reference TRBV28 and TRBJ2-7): DVKVTQSSRYLVKRTGEKVFLECVQDMDHENMFWYRQDPGLGLRLIYFSYDVKMKEKGDIPEGYSVSREKKERFSLILESASTNQTSMYLCVIAAPTLSYEQYFGPGTRLTVT.